One T cell receptor (beta chain) is described in this entry. The antigen is not known. This record belongs to a study of vaccination and CD4 T cells after COVID-19. On the study more broadly: Researchers treated cells with overlapping spike peptides taken from SARS-CoV-2, HCoV-NL63, HCoV-OC43 and HCoV-229E.

Cultured CD4+ T-cell DNA underwent Oncomine TCR Beta short-read sequencing. Genomic DNA was taken out of cultured CD4+ T cells by extraction. TCRdb processed the PCR reads anew with MiXCR; each CDR3 protein has one entry. In the table there are around 20,000 distinct CDR3 sequences, 47% of which are singletons. The treatment is: approximately nine-day PBMC culture with coronavirus spike peptide pools or control peptides (ViraFEST assay). Cultures used more than 1.5 million PBMCs per well, 10 IU/ml IL-2 and 9.5 to 10 ug/ml peptides. Looked up from germline, CDR1 is KGHDR and CDR2 is SFDVKD. V was cut by 5 bases and J by 0 bases, with 8 bases left in between. The CDR3 runs 14 residues.

The sample was cultured CD4+ T cells from blood. This receptor was obtained from a human donor with COVID-19. The chain is built from TRBV24-1 and TRBJ2-3; the D gene is possibly TRBD2 (6 bases). The CDR3 nucleotides read TGTGCCACCAGTGGGGGACTGAGCACAGATACGCAGTATTTT. Translating it yields CATSGGLSTDTQYF.